The entry below gives a single T cell receptor beta chain sequence along with its context. Its antigen remains unidentified. This entry comes from a study of cytomegalovirus exposure and HLA in healthy donors. Overall study findings and caveats: Of the V segments, some could not be distinguished, including TRBV6-2 and TRBV6-3, and were excluded.

Healthy donors of bone marrow made up the group. Sampled while nominally healthy, donors likely had unrecorded immune exposures. This CDR3 is 15 amino acids long. The germline CDR1 and CDR2 sequences are SGHTA and FQGNSA. The junction had 1 base not matched to a gene; V was cut back by 3 bases and J by 4 bases. Primers: 60 Vbeta forward and 13 Jbeta reverse. Clones were sequenced by immunoSEQ multiplex PCR, and TCRdb holds only the in-frame ones, with some missing. The table records about 59,000 clones, roughly 80% of them present only once. The TCR comes from a woman aged 40 to 50 in good health and CMV-seronegative. Input material: PBMCs. The V gene is TRBV7-2, the J gene TRBJ2-3, with 13 bases aligning to TRBD2. The CDR3 nucleotides read TGTGCCAGCAGCTTCGGACTAGCGGGAGCAGATACGCAGTATTTT. It translates to CASSFGLAGADTQYF.